This TCR beta chain was observed in a study of blood T cell repertoires in COVID-19. At the level of the study: The United States, Italy and Spain were the sources of the acute and convalescent COVID-19 samples. T cells, B-cell-depleted T cells, or PBMCs provided the cDNA or gDNA that served as material.

Seattle patients were enrolled while actively infected and followed longitudinally. With 0 bases removed from V and 8 bases from J, the gap between germline ends came to 22 bases. The CDR3 is 17 amino acids. Original methodology: Amplification from reference gene primers served as the basis for estimated nucleated cell counts. Using immunoSEQ multiplex PCR, the repertoire was profiled, and TCRdb retains in-frame clones only, with some absent. V and J calls and clone size follow that table, whereas D and trimming were derived from the DNA. Of fewer than 50,000 clones listed, around 90% are singletons. This clone was seen just once.

J is TRBJ1-2 and V is TRBV23-1; D gene unclear. TRBV23-1 has ORF status, its function being uncertain. The sequenced material came from peripheral blood. This sequence was found in a man aged 50-60 years with COVID-19, enrolled during active disease. The CDR3 DNA reads TGCGCCAGCAGTCAATCGGCCCTGTTGCGGGCGGGCTTAGGCTACACCTTC. It translates to CASSQSALLRAGLGYTF.